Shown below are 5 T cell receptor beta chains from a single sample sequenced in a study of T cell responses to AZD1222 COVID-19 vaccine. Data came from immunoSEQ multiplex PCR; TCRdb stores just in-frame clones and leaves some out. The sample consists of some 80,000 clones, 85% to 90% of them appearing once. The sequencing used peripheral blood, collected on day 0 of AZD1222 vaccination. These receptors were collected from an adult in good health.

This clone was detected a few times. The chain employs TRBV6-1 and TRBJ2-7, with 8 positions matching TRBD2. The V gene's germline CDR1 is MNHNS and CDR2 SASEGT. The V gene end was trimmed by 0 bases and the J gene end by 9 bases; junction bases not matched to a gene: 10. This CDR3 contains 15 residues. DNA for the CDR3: TGTGCCAGCAGTGAAGCACGGGAGGGCCGCAAGGGGCAGTACTTC. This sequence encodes CASSEAREGRKGQYF.

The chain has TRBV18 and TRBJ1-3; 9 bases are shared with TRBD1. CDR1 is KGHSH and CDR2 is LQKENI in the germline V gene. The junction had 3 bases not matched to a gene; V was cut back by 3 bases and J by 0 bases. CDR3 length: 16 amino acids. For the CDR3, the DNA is TGTGCCAGCTCACCGGGACAGGGAAACTCTGGAAACACCATATATTTT. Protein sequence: CASSPGQGNSGNTIYF.

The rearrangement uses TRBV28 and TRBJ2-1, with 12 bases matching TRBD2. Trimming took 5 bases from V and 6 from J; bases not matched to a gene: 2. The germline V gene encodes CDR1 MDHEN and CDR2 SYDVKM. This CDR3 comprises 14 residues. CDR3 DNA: TGTGCCAGCAGTCCGGGACTAGCGGGCAATGAGCAGTTCTTC. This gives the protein CASSPGLAGNEQFF. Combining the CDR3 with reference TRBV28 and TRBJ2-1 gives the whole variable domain DVKVTQSSRYLVKRTGEKVFLECVQDMDHENMFWYRQDPGLGLRLIYFSYDVKMKEKGDIPEGYSVSREKKERFSLILESASTNQTSMYLCASSPGLAGNEQFFGPGTRLTVL.

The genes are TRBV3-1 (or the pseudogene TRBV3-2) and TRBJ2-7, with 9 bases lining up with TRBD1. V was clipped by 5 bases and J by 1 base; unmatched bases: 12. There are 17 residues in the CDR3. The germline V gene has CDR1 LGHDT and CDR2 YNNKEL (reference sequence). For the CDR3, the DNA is TGTGCCAGCAGCTCAATATACGGGGACAGGGTATCCTACGAGCAGTACTTC. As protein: CASSSIYGDRVSYEQYF.

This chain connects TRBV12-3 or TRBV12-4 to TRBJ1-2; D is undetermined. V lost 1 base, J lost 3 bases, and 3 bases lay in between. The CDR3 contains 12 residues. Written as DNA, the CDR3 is TGTGCCAGCAGTTTAGGGTACTATGGCTACACCTTC. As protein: CASSLGYYGYTF.